These 27 T cell receptor beta chains came from one sample sequenced in a study of cytomegalovirus exposure and HLA in healthy donors. Only in-frame clones appear in the TCRdb table, and some are missing; sequencing was by immunoSEQ multiplex PCR. The data hold 260,000 or so clones, with 85% to 90% observed a single time. The sequencing input was PBMCs. Source of these receptors: a man aged 18 to 29 in good health and CMV-seronegative.

The chain joins TRBV7-2 to TRBJ2-7; 8 bases line up with TRBD2. The CDR3 runs to 15 residues. The germline CDR1 and CDR2 sequences are SGHTA and FQGNSA. V shed 3 bases and J 2 bases; nucleotides not matched to a gene: 6. Here the CDR3 reads CASSLCGRCPYEQYF. Written as DNA, the CDR3 is TGTGCCAGCAGCTTGTGCGGGAGGTGCCCCTACGAGCAGTACTTC.

V gene TRBV16 combines with J gene TRBJ1-5; weak D call: TRBD1 (5 bases). The CDR3 runs to 16 residues. V dropped 4 bases and J dropped 4 bases, with 17 bases sitting between them. Germline CDR1 and CDR2: KGHSY and FQNENV. Here the CDR3 reads CASSPFGQGGNQPQHF. The CDR3 coding sequence is TGTGCCAGCAGCCCATTTGGGCAGGGTGGAAATCAGCCCCAGCATTTT.

The rearrangement links TRBV27 to TRBJ1-2; no reliable D call. V lost 2 bases and J lost 7, with 14 bases in between. The CDR3 length is 14 residues. Germline CDR1 reads MNHEY; CDR2 reads SMNVEV (reference sequence). The CDR3 nucleotides read TGTGCCAGCAGTTTAACCTTCGCAGGTACTGGCTACACCTTC. Translating gives CASSLTFAGTGYTF.

The gene calls are TRBV7-9 and TRBJ2-3; the D gene is possibly TRBD2 (5 bases). The CDR3 sequence is 16 residues long. CDR1 and CDR2 (germline): SEHNR, FQNEAQ (reference sequence). V lost 5 bases and J lost 0, with 15 bases in between. This chain's CDR3 is CASSPSRAESTDTQYF. CDR3 DNA: TGTGCCAGCAGCCCCTCGCGGGCAGAGAGCACAGATACGCAGTATTTT.

This clone was recorded a few times. The chain combines TRBV6-5 with TRBJ2-7; D is unclear. CDR1 and CDR2 from the germline V gene are MNHEY and SVGAGI. The ends were cut back, 4 bases at V and 3 bases at J, with 4 bases in the middle. The CDR3 runs 11 residues. The CDR3 nucleotides are TGTGCCAGCAGTTTCGGCTACGAGCAGTACTTC. Its protein product is CASSFGYEQYF.

The chain is built from TRBV6-5 and TRBJ2-7, with D perhaps matching TRBD2 (6 bases). Trimming took 0 bases from V and 6 from J, leaving 6 bases between them. The germline CDR1 and CDR2 sequences are MNHEY and SVGAGI. The CDR3 length is 12 residues. The CDR3 DNA follows: TGTGCCAGCAGTTACTCGGGGGGCGAGCAGTACTTC. It is translated as CASSYSGGEQYF.

The genes are TRBV11-2 and TRBJ2-5; a possible D gene is TRBD2 (6 bases). The CDR3 has 14 amino acids. Per germline, CDR1 SGHAT and CDR2 FQNNGV. The ends were cut back, 2 bases at V and 5 bases at J, with 12 bases in the middle. For the CDR3, the DNA is TGTGCCAGCAGCTTATCCGGGGGAAGGGAGACCCAGTACTTC. It codes for CASSLSGGRETQYF.

This clone was counted between two and nine times. This chain joins TRBV7-2 and TRBJ1-2; 8 nucleotides line up with TRBD1. V gave up 3 bases and J gave up 4 bases; unmatched junction bases: 4. This CDR3 comprises 14 residues. Germline assignment: CDR1 SGHTA and CDR2 FQGNSA. CDR3 region: CASSFGTGAYGYTF. CDR3 DNA sequence: TGTGCCAGCAGCTTTGGGACAGGAGCCTATGGCTACACCTTC.

The rearrangement joins TRBV11-2 to TRBJ2-7; TRBD1 matches at 9 bases. V shed 5 bases and J 3 bases; nucleotides not matched to a gene: 2. Looked up from germline, CDR1 is SGHAT and CDR2 is FQNNGV. This CDR3 contains 13 residues. CDR3 loop: CASSTTGGYEQYF. In DNA form, the CDR3 reads TGTGCCAGCAGCACGACAGGGGGCTACGAGCAGTACTTC. Looking up the rest from reference TRBV11-2 and TRBJ2-7 gives the full variable domain: EAGVAQSPRYKIIEKRQSVAFWCNPISGHATLYWYQQILGQGPKLLIQFQNNGVVDDSQLPKDRFSAERLKGVDSTLKIQPAKLEDSAVYLCASSTTGGYEQYFGPGTRLTVT.

The chain has TRBV28 and TRBJ2-1; possible D gene TRBD1, 5 bases. Between the trimmed V and J ends, which lost 3 bases and 3 bases, there was a span of 9 bases. The CDR3 runs to 14 residues. Germline-derived CDR1 and CDR2 are MDHEN and SYDVKM. The CDR3 nucleotides are TGTGCCAGCAGTTTCTTCCAGGGCTACAATGAGCAGTTCTTC. Its protein product is CASSFFQGYNEQFF.

The chain recombines TRBV18 with TRBJ1-6; 8 bases are a match to TRBD1. Germline-derived CDR1 and CDR2 are KGHSH and LQKENI. The CDR3 sequence is 14 residues long. J gave up 8 bases and V 3 bases, and 3 bases lay outside the gene matches. The CDR3 is CASSPGQGYSPLHF. CDR3 nucleotides: TGTGCCAGCTCACCTGGACAGGGTTATTCACCCCTCCACTTT.

This clone appeared a single time. The chain links TRBV4-3 to TRBJ1-4; the D gene is possibly TRBD1 (5 bases). V dropped 1 base and J dropped 7 bases, with 13 bases sitting between them. CDR1 and CDR2 from the germline V gene are LGHNA and YSLEER. The CDR3 consists of 15 residues. The CDR3 region is CASSQGGGVREKLFF. The CDR3 DNA sequence: TGCGCCAGCAGCCAAGGCGGGGGGGTTCGTGAAAAACTGTTTTTT.

This clone was seen just once. This sequence joins TRBV29-1 and TRBJ2-3; TRBD2 matches 7 bases. The junction had 5 bases not matched to a gene; V was cut back by 3 bases and J by 2 bases. Germline values: CDR1 SQVTM, CDR2 ANQGSEA. The CDR3 has 14 residues. Here the CDR3 reads CSVEGGQITDTQYF. CDR3 coding DNA: TGCAGCGTTGAGGGAGGGCAGATCACAGATACGCAGTATTTT.

This rearrangement joins TRBV5-1 to TRBJ1-2; 8 nucleotides match TRBD1. Germline-derived CDR1 and CDR2 are SGHRS and YFSETQ. The CDR3 contains 14 residues. The V gene end was trimmed by 4 bases and the J gene end by 3 bases; junction bases not matched to a gene: 5. The CDR3 sequence is CASSPTGGDYGYTF. The CDR3 coding sequence is TGCGCCAGCAGCCCCACAGGGGGAGACTATGGCTACACCTTC.

The chain recombines TRBV18 with TRBJ1-5; 7 bases align to TRBD1. The CDR3 runs 14 residues. Germline CDR1 and CDR2: KGHSH and LQKENI. The trim removed 3 bases at V and 3 bases at J, leaving 2 bases unmatched. CDR3 in amino acids: CASSPTGNNQPQHF. The CDR3 DNA follows: TGTGCCAGCTCACCGACAGGGAACAATCAGCCCCAGCATTTT.

The J gene is TRBJ2-1, the V gene TRBV19, with D perhaps matching TRBD2 (5 bases). Germline-derived CDR1 and CDR2 are LNHDA and SQIVND (reference sequence). This CDR3 is 15 amino acids long. Trimming shortened V by 1 base and J by 6 bases, and 13 bases separated the two germline ends. CDR3 loop: CASSIVSGRGNEQFF. As DNA, the CDR3 is TGTGCCAGTAGTATAGTGTCGGGTCGGGGCAATGAGCAGTTCTTC. Supplemented by reference TRBV19 and TRBJ2-1, the full variable domain reads DGGITQSPKYLFRKEGQNVTLSCEQNLNHDAMYWYRQDPGQGLRLIYYSQIVNDFQKGDIAEGYSVSREKKESFPLTVTSAQKNPTAFYLCASSIVSGRGNEQFFGPGTRLTVL.

The chain is built from TRBV7-6 and TRBJ2-2, with a tentative D call TRBD1 (5 bases). The CDR3 spans 15 residues. Trimming removed 5 bases at V and 1 base at J, with 11 bases between. Germline V gene sequence: CDR1 SGHVS, CDR2 FNYEAQ. The CDR3 reads CASSRSTGNTGELFF. Written as DNA, the CDR3 is TGTGCCAGCAGCCGAAGTACAGGGAACACCGGGGAGCTGTTTTTT.

The rearrangement uses TRBV27 and TRBJ2-7; 9 bases agree with TRBD2. V shed 6 bases and J 4 bases; nucleotides not matched to a gene: 7. This CDR3 is 14 amino acids long. Germline assignment: CDR1 MNHEY and CDR2 SMNVEV (reference sequence). The CDR3 DNA reads as TGTGCCAGCAGAGTAATAGCGGGAGTTTACGAGCAGTACTTC. Residues: CASRVIAGVYEQYF.

The CDR3 nucleotides are TGTGCCAGCAGTTTATTGCCGGGGGCAGATACGCAGTATTTT. This translates into CASSLLPGADTQYF. This chain joins TRBV28 and TRBJ2-3; D is perhaps TRBD2 (6 bases). Between the trimmed V and J ends, which lost 1 base and 4 bases, there was a span of 9 bases. The CDR3 runs 14 residues. Germline assignment: CDR1 MDHEN and CDR2 SYDVKM.

The chain has TRBV7-9 and TRBJ2-1; 11 bases align to TRBD2. The germline gives CDR1 SEHNR, CDR2 FQNEAQ (reference sequence). CDR3 length equals 17 residues. V shed 5 bases and J 6 bases; nucleotides not matched to a gene: 12. The CDR3 nucleotides are TGTGCCAGCAGCCCGCAGATTAGCGGGGGGGCCGGCAATGAGCAGTTCTTC. It is translated as CASSPQISGGAGNEQFF. Variable domain in full (rest from reference TRBV7-9 and TRBJ2-1): DTGVSQNPRHKITKRGQNVTFRCDPISEHNRLYWYRQTLGQGPEFLTYFQNEAQLEKSRLLSDRFSAERPKGSFSTLEIQRTEQGDSAMYLCASSPQISGGAGNEQFFGPGTRLTVL.

The chain links TRBV2 to TRBJ1-5, with 8 bases that match TRBD1. CDR3 length: 15 residues. Germline V gene data show CDR1 as SNHLY and CDR2 as FYNNEI. Trimming cost V 6 bases and J 3 bases; bases outside gene matches: 7. CDR3 in amino acids: CASSDRGLDNQPQHF. CDR3 coding DNA: TGTGCCAGCAGCGACAGGGGTTTGGACAATCAGCCCCAGCATTTT.

V gene TRBV7-9 combines with J gene TRBJ1-4, with D hard to call. The V and J ends lost 2 bases and 8 bases respectively, with 12 bases between them. Germline loops: CDR1 SEHNR, CDR2 FQNEAQ (reference sequence). The CDR3 length is 14 residues. CDR3 sequence: CASSLRGQREKLFF. The CDR3 bases are TGTGCCAGCAGCTTAAGAGGGCAGCGGGAAAAACTGTTTTTT.

This sequence joins TRBV5-1 and TRBJ2-5, with 9 bases identical to TRBD2. J was trimmed by 0 bases and V by 0 bases; bases with no gene match: 3. This CDR3 spans 16 amino acids. Germline CDR1 is SGHRS and CDR2 is YFSETQ. CDR3: CASSLGAGGYQETQYF. CDR3 coding DNA: TGCGCCAGCAGCTTGGGAGCGGGGGGCTACCAAGAGACCCAGTACTTC.

The table lists this clone with a few counts. The rearrangement joins TRBV28 to TRBJ1-1, with D perhaps matching TRBD1 (6 bases). The CDR3 runs 14 residues. Per germline, CDR1 MDHEN and CDR2 SYDVKM. Trimming removed 5 bases at V and 11 bases at J, with 21 bases between. CDR3 bases: TGTGCCAGCAGTCCCCGGGCAGGGGATGGGGAGGCTTTCTTT. The encoded protein is CASSPRAGDGEAFF.

The chain uses TRBV28 and TRBJ1-1; D ambiguous. Trimming took off 7 bases at V and 7 bases at J, with 16 bases between the two ends. Germline V gene lookup returns CDR1 MDHEN and CDR2 SYDVKM. The CDR3 is made up of 13 amino acids. This CDR3 is CASISGFVGEAFF. The DNA for the CDR3 is TGTGCCAGCATCTCGGGGTTTGTGGGTGAAGCTTTCTTT.

The rearrangement uses TRBV5-6 and TRBJ2-7, with 9 bases fitting TRBD1. Germline CDR1 reads SGHDT; CDR2 reads YYEEEE. J was trimmed by 3 bases and V by 4 bases; bases with no gene match: 8. The length of the CDR3 is 15 residues. This CDR3 is CASSGTGQGFYEQYF. Written as DNA, the CDR3 is TGTGCCAGCAGCGGCACGGGACAGGGATTCTACGAGCAGTACTTC. Full variable domain (remainder filled in from reference TRBV5-6 and TRBJ2-7): DAGVTQSPTHLIKTRGQQVTLRCSPKSGHDTVSWYQQALGQGPQFIFQYYEEEERQRGNFPDRFSGHQFPNYSSELNVNALLLGDSALYLCASSGTGQGFYEQYFGPGTRLTVT.

The chain carries TRBV6-5 and TRBJ2-7; TRBD1 might be the D (5 bases). V dropped 6 bases and J dropped 4 bases, with 10 bases sitting between them. CDR1 MNHEY and CDR2 SVGAGI come from the germline V gene. CDR3 length equals 12 residues. CDR3 protein: CASSRQLYEQYF. Written as DNA, the CDR3 is TGTGCCAGCAGCCGACAGTTATACGAGCAGTACTTC.